A single sample is the source of the 11 T cell receptor beta chains below, sequenced in a study of blood T cell repertoires in COVID-19. Sequencing was performed with immunoSEQ multiplex PCR; in TCRdb, only in-frame clones are kept and a portion is missing. Here the sample spans about 59,000 clones, around 80% being singletons. Sequences were obtained from peripheral blood. These receptor sequences come from a human donor in a cohort sampled during active COVID-19.

This clone appeared a few times. This rearrangement joins TRBV24-1 to TRBJ1-1; unclear D gene. Per germline, CDR1 KGHDR and CDR2 SFDVKD. The CDR3 runs to 16 residues. V dropped 2 bases and J dropped 1 base, with 13 bases sitting between them. Here the CDR3 DNA reads TGTGCCACCAGTGATTCAACGAGCGCATGGAACACTGAAGCTTTCTTT. It encodes CATSDSTSAWNTEAFF.

The chain uses TRBV6-5 and TRBJ1-3, with 7 bases aligning to TRBD1. The CDR3 is made up of 13 amino acids. Germline CDR1 is MNHEY and CDR2 is SVGAGI. Unmatched junction bases numbered 5, after V lost 6 bases and J lost 6 bases. The CDR3 DNA reads TGTGCCAGCAGCCAAGACAGGGTAAACACCATATATTTT. This gives the protein CASSQDRVNTIYF.

This clone showed up just a few times. The chain joins TRBV14 to TRBJ2-1, with TRBD2 matching 8 bases. Trimming removed 0 bases from V and 3 bases from J; junction bases left unmatched: 1. Germline V CDR1 and CDR2: SGHDN, FVKESK. The CDR3 totals 15 residues. As DNA, the CDR3 is TGTGCCAGCAGCCAAGACAGCGGGAGCTACAATGAGCAGTTCTTC. This codes for CASSQDSGSYNEQFF.

This clone came up once. This rearrangement joins TRBV7-9 to TRBJ2-7; TRBD1 aligns across 8 bases. V lost 3 bases, J lost 0 bases, and 1 base stayed unmatched. There are 14 residues in the CDR3. CDR1 is SEHNR and CDR2 is FQNEAQ in the germline V gene (reference sequence). The CDR3 nucleotides read TGTGCCAGCAGCTTTGACAGGGGCTCCTACGAGCAGTACTTC. Its translation: CASSFDRGSYEQYF.

V and J are TRBV19 and TRBJ1-4, with D hard to call. The CDR3 covers 16 residues. Trimming took 3 bases from V and 5 from J, leaving 16 bases between them. Per germline, CDR1 LNHDA and CDR2 SQIVND (reference sequence). The CDR3 bases are TGTGCCAGTAGTATCCTTGACACCTTGGCCAATGAAAAACTGTTTTTT. Translation: CASSILDTLANEKLFF.

This clone was detected a few times. V and J are TRBV6-2 or TRBV6-3 and TRBJ2-1, with D possibly TRBD2 on 7 matching bases. CDR3 length equals 16 residues. CDR1 and CDR2 (germline): MNHEY, SVGEGT. V was shortened by 2 bases and J by 0 bases, with 11 bases between the two germline ends. This chain's CDR3 is CASSYRGGGSYNEQFF. The DNA for the CDR3 is TGTGCCAGCAGTTACCGCGGGGGCGGCTCCTACAATGAGCAGTTCTTC.

The chain employs TRBV18 and TRBJ2-7, with 9 bases that match TRBD1. V dropped 4 bases and J dropped 6; count of bases not matched to a gene: 7. The CDR3 extends over 14 amino acids. The germline gives CDR1 KGHSH, CDR2 LQKENI. CDR3 residues: CASSLWTGVVEQYF. CDR3 nucleotides: TGTGCCAGCTCACTCTGGACAGGGGTGGTCGAGCAGTACTTC.

The chain links TRBV15 to TRBJ2-3; 11 positions agree with TRBD2. The CDR3 is 16 residues long. V lost 1 base to trimming and J lost 3 bases; unmatched junction nucleotides: 3. CDR1 is LNHNV and CDR2 is YYDKDF in the germline V gene (reference sequence). The CDR3 protein is CATSRVAGGLTDTQYF. CDR3 in DNA: TGTGCCACCAGCAGAGTAGCGGGAGGGCTAACAGATACGCAGTATTTT.

This clone has a single count. This rearrangement joins TRBV5-4 to TRBJ2-3; TRBD1 matches 7 bases. The length of the CDR3 is 15 residues. CDR1 SGHNT and CDR2 YYREEE come from the germline V gene (reference sequence). Germline trimming cut 3 bases from V and 5 bases from J; bases unmatched to any gene: 9. CDR3 nucleotides: TGTGCCAGCAGCTCACAGGGGCGGTTGAGAGATACGCAGTATTTT. The encoded protein is CASSSQGRLRDTQYF. The whole variable domain, filled in from reference TRBV5-4 and TRBJ2-3, reads ETGVTQSPTHLIKTRGQQVTLRCSSQSGHNTVSWYQQALGQGPQFIFQYYREEENGRGNFPPRFSGLQFPNYSSELNVNALELDDSALYLCASSSQGRLRDTQYFGPGTRLTVL.

The chain carries TRBV20-1 and TRBJ2-7, with D tentatively TRBD2 (6 bases). The CDR3 runs 11 residues. Germline CDR1 DFQATT, CDR2 SNEGSKA (reference sequence). DNA for the CDR3: TGCAGCGGGGGACTGGACTACGAGCAGTACTTC. Amino acid sequence: CSGGLDYEQYF.

V usage is TRBV10-2 and J usage is TRBJ2-2; tentatively, D is TRBD1 (5 bases). In germline, CDR1 is WSHSY, CDR2 SAAADI. This CDR3 region has 14 residues. Deletions cut 4 bases from V and 1 base from J, with 7 bases between. DNA for the CDR3: TGCGCCAGCAGTGGCAGGGAGAACACCGGGGAGCTGTTTTTT. Protein sequence: CASSGRENTGELFF.